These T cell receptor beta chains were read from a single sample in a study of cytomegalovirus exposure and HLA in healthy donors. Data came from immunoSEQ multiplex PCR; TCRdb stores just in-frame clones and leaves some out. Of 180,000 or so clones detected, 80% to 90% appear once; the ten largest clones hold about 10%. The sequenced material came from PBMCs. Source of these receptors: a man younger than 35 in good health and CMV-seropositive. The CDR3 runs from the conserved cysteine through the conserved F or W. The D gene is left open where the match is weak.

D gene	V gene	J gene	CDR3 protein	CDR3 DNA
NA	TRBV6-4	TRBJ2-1	CASSAIARGSYNEQFF	TGTGCCAGCAGTGCGATTGCTAGGGGCTCCTACAATGAGCAGTTCTTC
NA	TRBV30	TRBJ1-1	CAWRRVNTEAFF	TGTGCCTGGAGACGAGTGAACACTGAAGCTTTCTTT
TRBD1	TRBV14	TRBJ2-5	CASSREGQPYQETQYF	TGTGCCAGCAGCCGCGAGGGACAGCCGTACCAAGAGACCCAGTACTTC
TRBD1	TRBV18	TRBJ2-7	CASSRTGVPYEQYF	TGTGCCAGCTCACGGACAGGGGTACCCTACGAGCAGTACTTC
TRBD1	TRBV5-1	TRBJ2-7	CASSRDSFYEQYF	TGCGCCAGCAGTCGGGACAGCTTCTACGAGCAGTACTTC
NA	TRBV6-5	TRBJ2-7	CASSYSAAGAEQYF	TGTGCCAGCAGTTACTCCGCGGCGGGGGCCGAGCAGTACTTC
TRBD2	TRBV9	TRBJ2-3	CASSDPLAGTRTDTQYF	TGTGCCAGCAGCGACCCCCTAGCGGGGACACGCACAGATACGCAGTATTTT
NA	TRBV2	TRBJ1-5	CASSASPNQPQHF	TGTGCCAGCAGTGCGAGCCCCAATCAGCCCCAGCATTTT
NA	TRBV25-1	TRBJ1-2	CASQGYGYTF	TGTGCCAGCCAGGGTTATGGCTACACCTTC
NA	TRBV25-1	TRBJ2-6	CASSPLGGEGSNVLTF	TGTGCCAGCAGTCCTCTCGGAGGAGAGGGTTCCAACGTCCTGACTTTC
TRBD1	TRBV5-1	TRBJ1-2	CASSLSGGAGYGYTF	TGCGCCAGCAGCTTATCAGGGGGCGCAGGCTATGGCTACACCTTC
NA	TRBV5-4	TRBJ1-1	CASSLGQGSGTEAFF	TGTGCCAGCAGCTTGGGTCAGGGAAGTGGGACTGAAGCTTTCTTT
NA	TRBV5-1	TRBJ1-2	CASSLDRDGYTF	TGCGCCAGCAGCTTGGACAGGGATGGCTACACCTTC
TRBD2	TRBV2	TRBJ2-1	CASNQRWTSGGPMSSYNEQFF	TGTGCCAGCAACCAACGATGGACTAGCGGGGGGCCCATGAGCTCCTACAATGAGCAGTTCTTC